This T cell receptor beta chain is from a study of read filtering for tumor transcriptome and immune sequencing. Per germline, CDR1 SGHTA and CDR2 FQGNSA. This CDR3 spans 14 amino acids. Molecular barcoded adaptors covering alpha/delta and beta/gamma chains were used on approximately 400 ng RNA. TCRdb analysed the reads with MiXCR anew, one entry per CDR3 protein. The sample shows under 25,000 distinct CDR3 sequences, roughly 15% of them seen only once. In regard to this clonotype: This clone may be a read error of a much larger clone one base away.

The sequenced material came from a population of CD138-negative cells sorted from bone marrow. The sequence came from a donor at least 40 years old with multiple myeloma. This chain joins TRBV7-2 and TRBJ2-5, with TRBD1 matching 9 bases. The CDR3 reads CACSLGQGQETQYF. The CDR3 DNA sequence: TGTGCCTGCAGCTTGGGACAGGGACAAGAGACCCAGTACTTC.